What follows describes a single T cell receptor (beta chain). Its antigen is not known. This specimen belongs to a study of T cell responses to AZD1222 COVID-19 vaccine. V was pared by 4 bases and J by 0 bases, with 12 bases between. This CDR3 is 15 amino acids long. Looked up from germline, CDR1 is SGHTS and CDR2 is YDEGEE. Study findings and constraints: After the peak T cell response, and only then, were repertoires sampled. White British donors predominated, females outnumbered males, and clonal diversity was possibly underestimated. Reportedly, close to half of spike-specific TCRs are directed against unmutated variant regions.

TCRdb's copy holds only in-frame clones and misses some; the assay was immunoSEQ multiplex PCR. This sample carries about 150,000 clones, roughly 90% of them seen once, and the ten largest clones take more than 3%. The sample was peripheral blood, taken 28 days after the second AZD1222 dose. The chain joins TRBV5-8 to TRBJ2-3; a possible D gene is TRBD1 (6 bases). The source of this sequence is an adult who received the AZD1222 COVID-19 vaccine. CDR3 bases: TGTGCCAGCAGCCAGGGGACGGCGAGCACAGATACGCAGTATTTT. Translated, it gives CASSQGTASTDTQYF.